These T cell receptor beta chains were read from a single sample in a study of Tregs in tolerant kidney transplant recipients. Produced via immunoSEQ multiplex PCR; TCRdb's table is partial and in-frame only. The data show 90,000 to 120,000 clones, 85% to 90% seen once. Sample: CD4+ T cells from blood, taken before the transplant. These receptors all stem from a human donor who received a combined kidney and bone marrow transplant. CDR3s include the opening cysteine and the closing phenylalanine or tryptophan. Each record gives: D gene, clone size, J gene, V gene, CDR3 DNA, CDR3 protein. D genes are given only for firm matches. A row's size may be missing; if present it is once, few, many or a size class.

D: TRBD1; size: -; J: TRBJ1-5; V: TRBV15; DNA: TGTGCCACCAGCAGTACAGGGGGCAATCAGCCCCAGCATTTT; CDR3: CATSSTGGNQPQHF
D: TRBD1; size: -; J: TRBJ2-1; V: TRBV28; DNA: TGTGCCAGCAGTTTATGGGGGACAGGGGGCTCCTACAATGAGCAGTTCTTC; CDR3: CASSLWGTGGSYNEQFF
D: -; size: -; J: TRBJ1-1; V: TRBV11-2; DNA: TGTGCCAGCAGCCCCTCTACGGGGGGAGGCACTGAAGCTTTCTTT; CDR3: CASSPSTGGGTEAFF
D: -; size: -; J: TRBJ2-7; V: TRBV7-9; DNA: TGTGCCAGCAGCCCTGACAGGACCGTCAACTACGAGCAGTACTTC; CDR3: CASSPDRTVNYEQYF
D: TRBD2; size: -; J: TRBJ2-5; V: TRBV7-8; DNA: TGTGCCAGCAGCCCATGGGGGGGAGAGACCCAGTACTTC; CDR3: CASSPWGGETQYF
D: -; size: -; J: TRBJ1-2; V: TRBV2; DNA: TGTGCCAGCAAAGCGGAGTATGGCTACACCTTC; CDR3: CASKAEYGYTF
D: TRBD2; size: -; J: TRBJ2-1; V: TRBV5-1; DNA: TGCGCCAGCAGCCCAGATACTGGTCTAGCGGGGGGTAATGAGCAGTTCTTC; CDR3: CASSPDTGLAGGNEQFF
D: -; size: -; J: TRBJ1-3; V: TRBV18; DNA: TGTGCCAGCTCACCGAGGTCCAGCCAAACTGGAAACACCATATATTTT; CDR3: CASSPRSSQTGNTIYF
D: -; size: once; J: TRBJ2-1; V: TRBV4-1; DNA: TGCGCCAGCAGCCAAGATCTGCGGACAAGTTTTATCTTC; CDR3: CASSQDLRTSFIF
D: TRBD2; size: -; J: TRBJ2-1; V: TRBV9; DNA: TGTGCCAGCAGCGTAGCCCAACTAGCGGGGCCCCTGGTTGAGCAGTTCTTC; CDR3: CASSVAQLAGPLVEQFF
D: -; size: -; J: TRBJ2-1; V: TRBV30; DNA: TGTGCCTGGAGTGGCGGGTACAATGAGCAGTTCTTC; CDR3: CAWSGGYNEQFF
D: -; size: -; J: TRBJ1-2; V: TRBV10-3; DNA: TGTGCCATCGCCAGGGAAGCCTATGGCTACACCTTC; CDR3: CAIAREAYGYTF
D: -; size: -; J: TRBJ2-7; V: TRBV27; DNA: TGTGCCAGCACCCCCGGGACTTTCCCCTACGAGCAGTACTTC; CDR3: CASTPGTFPYEQYF
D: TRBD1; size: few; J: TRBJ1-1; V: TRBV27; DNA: TGTGCCAGCAGTTTATATCCCCTAACAGGGGGCAAGGGGATCACTGAAGCTTTCTTT; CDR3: CASSLYPLTGGKGITEAFF
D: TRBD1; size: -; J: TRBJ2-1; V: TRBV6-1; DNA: TGTGCCAGCATCCTGACAGGGGGGCGGAATGAGCAGTTCTTC; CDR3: CASILTGGRNEQFF
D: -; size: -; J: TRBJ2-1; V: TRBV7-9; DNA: TGTGCCAGCAGCAATGAGGCGCGCGTCTACAATGAGCAGTTCTTC; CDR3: CASSNEARVYNEQFF
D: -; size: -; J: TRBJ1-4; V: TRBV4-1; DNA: TGCGCCAGCCGCGCGGGGTTTTCCACTAGGGAAAAACTGTTTTTT; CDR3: CASRAGFSTREKLFF
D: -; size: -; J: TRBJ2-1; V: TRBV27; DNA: TGTGCCAGCAGTTCAGGGGCCGGGACATACTACAATGAGCAGTTCTTC; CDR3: CASSSGAGTYYNEQFF
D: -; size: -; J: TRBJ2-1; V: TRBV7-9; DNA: TGTGCCAGCAGCCGCAGGGATGAGCAGTTCTTC; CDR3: CASSRRDEQFF
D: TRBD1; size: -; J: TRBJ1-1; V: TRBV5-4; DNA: TGTGCCAGCAGCTCTCAGGGGGGACAGAGGAACACTGAAGCTTTCTTT; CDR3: CASSSQGGQRNTEAFF
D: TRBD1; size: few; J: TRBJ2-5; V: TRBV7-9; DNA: TGTGCCAGCAGCTCACGGACAGGTGGGGAGACCCAGTACTTC; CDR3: CASSSRTGGETQYF
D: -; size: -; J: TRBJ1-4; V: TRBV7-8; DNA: TGTGCCAGCAAAAAGGGCCGGGGAGGAGATGAAAAACTGTTTTTT; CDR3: CASKKGRGGDEKLFF
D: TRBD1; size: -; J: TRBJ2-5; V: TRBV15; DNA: TGTGCCACCAGCAGAGATATACAGGGGAGCGAGACCCAGTACTTC; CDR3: CATSRDIQGSETQYF
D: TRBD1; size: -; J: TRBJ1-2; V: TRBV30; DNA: TGTGCCTGGAGTCTCAGGGACAGGGGTGTAGAAGGCTACACCTTC; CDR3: CAWSLRDRGVEGYTF
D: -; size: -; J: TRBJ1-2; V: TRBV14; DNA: TGTGCCAGCAGCCCCCTAAACCAATATGGCTACACCTTC; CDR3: CASSPLNQYGYTF
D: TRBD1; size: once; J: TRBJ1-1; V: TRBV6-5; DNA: TGTGCCAGCAGTCGGGACAGCGGAACTGAAGCTTTCTTT; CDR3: CASSRDSGTEAFF
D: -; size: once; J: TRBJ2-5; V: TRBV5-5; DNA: TGTGCCAGCAACCGAGGGGGAGAGACCCAGTACTTC; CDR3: CASNRGGETQYF
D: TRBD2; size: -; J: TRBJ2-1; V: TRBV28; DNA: TGTGCCAGCAGTTTATTAGTCGGACTAGCGGTTTACAATGAGCAGTTCTTC; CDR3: CASSLLVGLAVYNEQFF
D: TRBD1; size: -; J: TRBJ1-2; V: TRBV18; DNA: TGTGCCAGCTCACGGGACAGGGGAGCCGTTGGCTATGGCTACACCTTC; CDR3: CASSRDRGAVGYGYTF
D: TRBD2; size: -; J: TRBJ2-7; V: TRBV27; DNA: TGTGCCAGCACTTTCCGGGGGGACTACGAGCAGTACTTC; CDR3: CASTFRGDYEQYF
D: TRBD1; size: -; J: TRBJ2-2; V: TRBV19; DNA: TGTGCCAGTACCCCAGACAGGGGGGACACCGGGGAGCTGTTTTTT; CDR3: CASTPDRGDTGELFF
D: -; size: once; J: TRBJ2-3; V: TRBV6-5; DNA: TGTGCCAGCAGTTTCGGGTGGGCAGATACGCAGTATTTT; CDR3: CASSFGWADTQYF
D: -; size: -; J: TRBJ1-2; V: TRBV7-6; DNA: TGTGCCAGCAGCGACGGACAAGCTAACTATGGCTACACCTTC; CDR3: CASSDGQANYGYTF
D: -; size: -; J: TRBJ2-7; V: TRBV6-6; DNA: TGTGCCAGCATCTCCCGGGACGGGAGCTCCTACGAGCAGTACTTC; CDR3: CASISRDGSSYEQYF
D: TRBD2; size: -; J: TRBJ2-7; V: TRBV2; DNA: TGTGCCAGCAGGGCCAGATTGTCCCGGGGGGACTACGAGCAGTACTTC; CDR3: CASRARLSRGDYEQYF
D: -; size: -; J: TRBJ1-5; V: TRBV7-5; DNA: TGTGTCAGAAGCTTAGATTGGAGTGGGACAGGGGTCAGCAATCAGCCCCAGCATTTT; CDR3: CVRSLDWSGTGVSNQPQHF
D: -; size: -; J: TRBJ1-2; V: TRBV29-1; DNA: TGCAGCGTTTTTCATGGGGGGGCAGGACGCAACTATGGCTACACCTTC; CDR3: CSVFHGGAGRNYGYTF
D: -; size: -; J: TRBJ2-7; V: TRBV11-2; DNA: TGTGCCAGCTCCCTACAGGTTAGCTCCTACGAGCAGTACTTC; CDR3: CASSLQVSSYEQYF
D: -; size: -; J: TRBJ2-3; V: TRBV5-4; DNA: TGTGCCAGCAGCTTCCAGGGGGGAGATACGCAGTATTTT; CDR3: CASSFQGGDTQYF
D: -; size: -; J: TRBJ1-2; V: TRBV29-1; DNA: TGCAGCGTTGTTAGAGGGGACTACTATGGCTACACCTTC; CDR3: CSVVRGDYYGYTF
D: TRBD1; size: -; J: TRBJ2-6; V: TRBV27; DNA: TGTGCCAGCAGTTTCTACCCCCGGGACAGGGTATCTGGGGCCAACGTCCTGACTTTC; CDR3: CASSFYPRDRVSGANVLTF
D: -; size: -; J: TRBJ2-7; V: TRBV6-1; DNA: TGTGCCAGCAGTGAAGGAGTTCTATCTCCCTACGAGCAGTACTTC; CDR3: CASSEGVLSPYEQYF
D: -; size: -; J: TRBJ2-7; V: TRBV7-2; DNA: TGTGCCAGCAGCTCCCTGGCGGGCGAGCAGTACTTC; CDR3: CASSSLAGEQYF
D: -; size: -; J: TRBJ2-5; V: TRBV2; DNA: TGTGCCAGCAGTCCGGGGGAACAAGAGACCCAGTACTTC; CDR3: CASSPGEQETQYF
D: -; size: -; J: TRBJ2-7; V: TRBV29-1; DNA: TGCAGCGTTGCCAGTTCCTACGAGCAGTACTTC; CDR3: CSVASSYEQYF
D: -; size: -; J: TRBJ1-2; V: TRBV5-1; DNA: TGCGCCAGCAGCAGGGGCACTAACTATGGCTACACCTTC; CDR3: CASSRGTNYGYTF
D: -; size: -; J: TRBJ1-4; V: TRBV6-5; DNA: TGTGCCAGCCGAGGGTTGGGTGAAAAACTGTTTTTT; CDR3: CASRGLGEKLFF
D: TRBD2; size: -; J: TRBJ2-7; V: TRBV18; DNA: TGTGCCAGCTCACCAAAGGGACTAGGAGGCCTGGAGCAGTACTTC; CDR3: CASSPKGLGGLEQYF
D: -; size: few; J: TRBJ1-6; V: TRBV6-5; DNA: TGTGCCAGCAGCGGGAGGGAGCCAGGTTCACCCCTCCACTTT; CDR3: CASSGREPGSPLHF
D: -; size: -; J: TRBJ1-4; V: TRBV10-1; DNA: TGCGCCAGTCAAGGAGTGCAGGGCGGTCTCATGACTAATGAAAAACTGTTTTTT; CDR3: CASQGVQGGLMTNEKLFF
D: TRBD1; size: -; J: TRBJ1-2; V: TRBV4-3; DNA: TGCGCCAGCAGCCAAATAACCGGGACAGAGTATGGCTACACCTTC; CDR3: CASSQITGTEYGYTF